This TCR beta chain was sequenced in a study of blood T cell repertoires in COVID-19. Study-wide context: COVID-19 samples collected from the United States, Italy and Spain covered acute and convalescent phases.

This CDR3 is 16 amino acids long. V was pared by 6 bases and J by 3 bases, with 20 bases between. Germline CDR1 and CDR2: MNHEY and SMNVEV (reference sequence). Authors' analysis steps: Estimated nucleated cell counts came from reference gene primer amplification. Assay used: immunoSEQ multiplex PCR; TCRdb lists only in-frame clones, some missing. V and J calls and clone size are given by that table; D and trimming were obtained from the DNA. The table shows over 85,000 clones, with 85% to 90% occurring only once. The genes are TRBV27 and TRBJ1-1; unclear D gene. The receptor was derived from a human donor in a cohort sampled during active COVID-19. Sequences were obtained from peripheral blood. The CDR3 bases are TGTGCCAGCAGCCCAGTACCCCGGGGTGTACACACTGAAGCTTTCTTT. It specifies CASSPVPRGVHTEAFF.